This TCR beta chain was sequenced during a study of naive and memory T cell subsets. Study-level results: Tuberculin site TCR excess was interpreted as type IV hypersensitivity infiltration. TCR transcript changes with activation or differentiation may affect this RNA method.

The treatment is: skin biopsy from PPD injection site in Mantoux-positive individual. An oligonucleotide containing a UMI was ligated to the 3' end of TCR cDNA. Skin biopsies came from PPD injection sites in Mantoux-positive individuals. Reverse transcription used DNase-treated unsorted total RNA, aiming for roughly 1 to 1,100 ng. This clonotype was detected a few times. Its antigen is currently unknown. The V gene lost 0 bases and the J gene lost 3 bases, with 18 bases spanning the gap. From germline, CDR1 is SGHRS and CDR2 YFSETQ. This CDR3 has 17 amino acids. Ligated cDNA underwent four rounds of PCR with nested alpha and beta constant region primers and SP2. In TCRdb, the UMI-ligation and nested PCR reads were re-called with MiXCR into one record per CDR3 protein. The sample carries around 33,000 distinct CDR3 sequences, about 6.9% recorded once.

This TCR was recovered from an adult in good health. The V call is TRBV5-1, the J call TRBJ1-1, with D possibly being TRBD1 (5 bases). The input for sequencing was skin, taken from a tuberculin skin test site. The CDR3 here is CASSLEFVAGWDTEAFF. The DNA for the CDR3 is TGCGCCAGCAGCTTGGAGTTCGTGGCAGGGTGGGACACTGAAGCTTTCTTT.